Presented here are 23 T cell receptor beta chains from one specimen sequenced in a study of cytomegalovirus exposure and HLA in healthy donors. Both 60 Vbeta primers and 13 Jbeta primers went into the PCR. TCRdb's copy holds only in-frame clones and misses some; the assay was immunoSEQ multiplex PCR. The sample records 130,000 to 150,000 clones, roughly 80% being singletons. Sequenced: PBMCs. Source of these receptors: a woman between 40 and 55 years old in good health and CMV-seropositive.

The chain combines TRBV29-1 with TRBJ2-5, with 7 nucleotides matching TRBD1. The end of the DNA is better explained by TRBJ2-7, so the J call may be wrong. The CDR3 sequence is 13 residues long. The germline V gene has CDR1 SQVTM and CDR2 ANQGSEA. In DNA, the CDR3 is TGCAGCGTCGAGTGGACAGGATTCTACGAGCAGTACTTC. Its protein is CSVEWTGFYEQYF.

The chain uses TRBV7-9 and TRBJ2-7; D possibly corresponds to TRBD1 (5 bases). This CDR3 is 13 amino acids long. The V end was cut by 2 bases, the J end by 5 bases, with 10 bases between. CDR1 and CDR2 (germline): SEHNR, FQNEAQ (reference sequence). The CDR3 loop is CASSLRQSNEQYF. In DNA, the CDR3 is TGTGCCAGCAGCTTACGACAGTCGAACGAGCAGTACTTC.

The chain employs TRBV28 and TRBJ2-7; 7 bases are a match to TRBD1. CDR3 size: 14 residues. V shed 4 bases and J 3 bases; nucleotides not matched to a gene: 6. The germline V gene has CDR1 MDHEN and CDR2 SYDVKM. CDR3 bases: TGTGCCAGCAGTTCCGGGACAGTCATCTACGAGCAGTACTTC. It specifies CASSSGTVIYEQYF.

V gene TRBV6-1 combines with J gene TRBJ1-1, with D possibly being TRBD1 (5 bases). Germline loops: CDR1 MNHNS, CDR2 SASEGT. Trimming took 6 bases from V and 0 from J, leaving 11 bases between them. The CDR3 sequence is 14 residues long. The CDR3 DNA reads as TGTGCCAGCAGAAGGGACTCCTTGAACACTGAAGCTTTCTTT. Translated: CASRRDSLNTEAFF.

The rearrangement links TRBV5-1 to TRBJ2-2, with 8 nucleotides matching TRBD1. Germline V lookup: CDR1 SGHRS, CDR2 YFSETQ. The trim removed 5 bases at V and 0 bases at J, leaving 6 bases unmatched. CDR3 length: 16 residues. CDR3 DNA: TGCGCCAGCAGGAGACAGGGGACTCCGAACACCGGGGAGCTGTTTTTT. Its protein is CASRRQGTPNTGELFF.

V gene TRBV5-6 combines with J gene TRBJ2-7; 9 positions agree with TRBD1. The CDR3 is 14 amino acids. The J segment lost 1 base and the V segment lost 5 bases, leaving 4 bases of the junction unmatched. Germline loops: CDR1 SGHDT, CDR2 YYEEEE. In DNA form, the CDR3 reads TGTGCCAGCAGATCCGGGACAGGGTCCTACGAGCAGTACTTC. Amino acid sequence: CASRSGTGSYEQYF.

The rearrangement uses TRBV7-9 and TRBJ2-7, with 9 positions matching TRBD1. The germline V gene encodes CDR1 SEHNR and CDR2 FQNEAQ (reference sequence). The CDR3 has 16 residues. Trimming took 5 bases from V and 0 from J; bases not matched to a gene: 8. The CDR3: CASSRPGQGSSYEQYF. CDR3 nucleotides: TGTGCCAGCAGCCGACCGGGACAGGGATCCTCCTACGAGCAGTACTTC. The whole variable domain, filled in from reference TRBV7-9 and TRBJ2-7, reads DTGVSQNPRHKITKRGQNVTFRCDPISEHNRLYWYRQTLGQGPEFLTYFQNEAQLEKSRLLSDRFSAERPKGSFSTLEIQRTEQGDSAMYLCASSRPGQGSSYEQYFGPGTRLTVT.

The chain has TRBV2 and TRBJ2-7, with D hard to call. The CDR3 runs 13 residues. Germline V gene data show CDR1 as SNHLY and CDR2 as FYNNEI. V lost 5 bases, J lost 3 bases, and 11 bases lay in between. This CDR3 is CASSRVTNYEQYF. The CDR3 DNA follows: TGTGCCAGCAGTCGAGTGACAAACTACGAGCAGTACTTC. Full variable domain (outside the CDR3, taken from reference TRBV2 and TRBJ2-7): EPEVTQTPSHQVTQMGQEVILRCVPISNHLYFYWYRQILGQKVEFLVSFYNNEISEKSEIFDDQFSVERPDGSNFTLKIRSTKLEDSAMYFCASSRVTNYEQYFGPGTRLTVT.

The gene calls are TRBV2 and TRBJ1-2; TRBD1 agrees at 7 bases. Germline V gene sequence: CDR1 SNHLY, CDR2 FYNNEI. V lost 6 bases, J lost 8 bases, and 6 bases stayed unmatched. This CDR3 has 12 residues. DNA of the CDR3: TGTGCCAGCAGCCTAGACAGGGACGGCTACACCTTC. This gives the protein CASSLDRDGYTF.

The rearrangement uses TRBV11-2 and TRBJ1-1; TRBD1 is a possible D gene (5 bases). CDR3 length: 16 residues. CDR1 and CDR2 (germline): SGHAT, FQNNGV. The germline V and J ends were trimmed by 5 bases and 3 bases, with 19 bases remaining between them. The CDR3 region is CASSPRRGGKDTEAFF. DNA of the CDR3: TGTGCCAGCAGCCCCCGCCGGGGGGGAAAGGACACTGAAGCTTTCTTT. The full variable domain, rest sourced from reference TRBV11-2 and TRBJ1-1, is EAGVAQSPRYKIIEKRQSVAFWCNPISGHATLYWYQQILGQGPKLLIQFQNNGVVDDSQLPKDRFSAERLKGVDSTLKIQPAKLEDSAVYLCASSPRRGGKDTEAFFGQGTRLTVV.

The CDR3 reads CASSQGHNTGELFF. The DNA for the CDR3 is TGTGCCAGCAGCCAGGGACACAACACCGGGGAGCTGTTTTTT. This sequence joins TRBV6-6 and TRBJ2-2, with D possibly TRBD1 on 6 matching bases. This CDR3 comprises 14 residues. Per the germline V gene, CDR1 is MNHNY and CDR2 is SVGAGI (reference sequence). Trimming left V 6 bases short and J 2 bases short, with 10 bases between.

The chain recombines TRBV11-2 with TRBJ2-1; tentative D call: TRBD2 (5 bases). The ends were cut back, 5 bases at V and 3 bases at J, with 17 bases in the middle. CDR1 and CDR2 from the germline V gene are SGHAT and FQNNGV. This CDR3 is 16 amino acids long. This chain's CDR3 is CASSPTTRGGYNEQFF. Here the CDR3 DNA reads TGTGCCAGCAGCCCAACAACGCGCGGAGGCTACAATGAGCAGTTCTTC.

V gene TRBV6-5 combines with J gene TRBJ2-5; 11 nucleotides align to TRBD1. V lost 0 bases and J lost 4; bases outside the gene matches: 1. Germline loops: CDR1 MNHEY, CDR2 SVGAGI. The CDR3 sequence is 15 residues long. DNA of the CDR3: TGTGCCAGCAGTTACTCAGGGACAGGGGGAGAGACCCAGTACTTC. This sequence encodes CASSYSGTGGETQYF.

This clone has only a few counts. V usage is TRBV5-4 and J usage is TRBJ2-2; tentative D call: TRBD1 (6 bases). The CDR3 runs to 15 residues. Trimming cost V 0 bases and J 7 bases, with 13 bases left between them. CDR1 is SGHNT, CDR2 YYREEE, per germline (reference sequence). The CDR3 here is CASSLATGLVGELFF. CDR3 bases: TGTGCCAGCAGCTTGGCCACAGGGTTGGTCGGGGAGCTGTTTTTT.

The count of this clone is one. The CDR3 loop is CASRAQGYEQFF. CDR3 bases: TGTGCCAGTAGAGCTCAGGGGTATGAGCAGTTCTTC. The chain is built from TRBV19 and TRBJ2-1, with D possibly matching TRBD1 (6 bases). The CDR3 consists of 12 residues. Trimming removed 6 bases at V and 8 bases at J, with 11 bases between. Looked up from germline, CDR1 is LNHDA and CDR2 is SQIVND (reference sequence).

The rearrangement uses TRBV1 and TRBJ2-3; TRBD2 is the table's D call and was not checked against the DNA. TRBV1 is a listed pseudogene. The CDR3 sequence is 19 residues long. The DNA of the CDR3 is TGCACCAGCAGCCAAGAGATGGTTTTGCGGGGGGCTTGCACAGATACGCAGTATTTT. Protein product: CTSSQEMVLRGACTDTQYF.

V is TRBV2 and J is TRBJ2-1; TRBD1 is a possible D gene (7 bases). Per the germline V gene, CDR1 is SNHLY and CDR2 is FYNNEI. The V end was cut by 0 bases, the J end by 9 bases, with 15 bases between. The CDR3 extends over 15 amino acids. The CDR3 here is CASSEAGGQDREQFF. CDR3 nucleotides: TGTGCCAGCAGTGAAGCGGGAGGACAGGACCGTGAGCAGTTCTTC.

This rearrangement joins TRBV7-3 to TRBJ2-7, with D possibly matching TRBD2 (5 bases). The CDR3 is 15 residues long. Per germline, CDR1 SGHTA and CDR2 FQGTGA. V dropped 3 bases and J dropped 2 bases, with 14 bases sitting between them. The DNA of the CDR3 is TGTGCCAGCAGCTTTAGGTGGGGAGAGACCTACGAGCAGTACTTC. This encodes CASSFRWGETYEQYF.

The genes are TRBV5-1 and TRBJ2-1, with 12 bases fitting TRBD2. With V trimmed by 5 bases and J by 7 bases, 10 bases remained unmatched. Per the germline V gene, CDR1 is SGHRS and CDR2 is YFSETQ. CDR3 length equals 16 residues. CDR3 protein: CASRQTSGGGTNEQFF. CDR3 nucleotide sequence: TGCGCCAGCAGACAGACTAGCGGGGGCGGGACGAATGAGCAGTTCTTC. Full variable domain (outside the CDR3, taken from reference TRBV5-1 and TRBJ2-1): KAGVTQTPRYLIKTRGQQVTLSCSPISGHRSVSWYQQTPGQGLQFLFEYFSETQRNKGNFPGRFSGRQFSNSRSEMNVSTLELGDSALYLCASRQTSGGGTNEQFFGPGTRLTVL.

This clone occurred a few times. The V call is TRBV4-1, the J call TRBJ1-1, with no clear D. Germline loops: CDR1 MGHRA, CDR2 YSYEKL. V lost 0 bases and J 3 bases, leaving 8 bases between the germline ends. This CDR3 is 14 amino acids long. The CDR3 spells CASSQDDTDTEAFF. In nucleotides, the CDR3 is TGCGCCAGCAGCCAAGATGATACGGACACTGAAGCTTTCTTT.

The chain has TRBV5-1 and TRBJ2-1; 7 bases match TRBD2. The J segment lost 4 bases and the V segment lost 10 bases, leaving 8 bases of the junction unmatched. CDR1 is SGHRS and CDR2 is YFSETQ in the germline V gene. The CDR3 consists of 13 residues. This CDR3 reads CAPRGGGYNEQFF. The CDR3 nucleotides are TGCGCCCCACGGGGCGGGGGTTACAATGAGCAGTTCTTC.

The chain combines TRBV11-1 with TRBJ2-2; the match to TRBD1 covers 7 bases. The V gene end was trimmed by 3 bases and the J gene end by 5 bases; junction bases not matched to a gene: 15. The germline V gene encodes CDR1 SGHAT and CDR2 FQDESV (reference sequence). The CDR3 length is 18 residues. The CDR3 reads CASSLSYSAGGPTGELFF. DNA for the CDR3: TGTGCCAGCAGCTTGTCTTACTCTGCAGGGGGTCCAACCGGGGAGCTGTTTTTT.

The chain links TRBV30 to TRBJ2-3; no definite D call. This CDR3 has 12 residues. CDR1 and CDR2 from the germline V gene are GTSNPN and SVGIG (reference sequence). V lost 5 bases, J lost 0 bases, and 6 bases lay in between. DNA of the CDR3: TGTGCCTGGGGAGCTAGCACAGATACGCAGTATTTT. Amino acids: CAWGASTDTQYF.